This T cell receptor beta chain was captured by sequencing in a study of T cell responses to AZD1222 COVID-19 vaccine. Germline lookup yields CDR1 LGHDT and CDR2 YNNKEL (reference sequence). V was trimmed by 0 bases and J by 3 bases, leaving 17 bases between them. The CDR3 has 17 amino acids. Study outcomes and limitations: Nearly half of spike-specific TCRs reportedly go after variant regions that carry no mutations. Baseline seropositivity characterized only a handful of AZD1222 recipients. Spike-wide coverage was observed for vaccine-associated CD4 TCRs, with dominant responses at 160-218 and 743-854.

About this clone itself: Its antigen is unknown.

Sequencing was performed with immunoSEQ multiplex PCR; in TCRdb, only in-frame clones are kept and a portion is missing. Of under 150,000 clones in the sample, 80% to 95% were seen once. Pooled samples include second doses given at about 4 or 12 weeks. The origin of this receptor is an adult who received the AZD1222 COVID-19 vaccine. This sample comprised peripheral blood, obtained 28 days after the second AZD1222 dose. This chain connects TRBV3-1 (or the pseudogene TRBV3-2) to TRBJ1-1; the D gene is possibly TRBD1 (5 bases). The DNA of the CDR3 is TGTGCCAGCAGCCAAGATTTGAATTCAGGGCGGTACACTGAAGCTTTCTTT. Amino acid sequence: CASSQDLNSGRYTEAFF.